This T cell receptor (beta chain) emerged from a study of neurological immune-mediated disorders. TCRdb called the 5' RACE reads again in MiXCR, with one record for every CDR3 protein. This table holds tens of thousands of distinct CDR3 sequences, approximately 10% found once. In its sample, this clonotype was seen many times. Its cognate antigen is unknown. Germline V lookup: CDR1 DFQATT, CDR2 SNEGSKA (reference sequence). The CDR3 is 15 amino acids. J gave up 8 bases and V 6 bases, and 11 bases lay outside the gene matches. Findings and caveats of the study: HTLV-1-associated myelopathy displayed the greatest TCR clonal expansion, and multiple sclerosis exhibited the smallest, lower than that of healthy controls.

The sequence was obtained from a man in his forties in good health. This sequence joins TRBV20-1 and TRBJ2-1, with TRBD1 matching 12 bases. The material sequenced was PBMCs. CDR3 DNA: TGCAGTGCCGCTTATCCGGGACAGGGGGCAGATGAGCAGTTCTTC. It is translated as CSAAYPGQGADEQFF.